This T cell receptor (beta chain) was recovered during a study of beta chain features in type 1 diabetes. Study conclusions and caveats: Shortening that was moderate but significant affected the TCRB CDR3s of Type 1 diabetes patients in all four CD4+ subsets. The influence of HLA type on TCRB rearrangement stayed undetermined.

Every donor had blood drawn once into heparin, around 100 mL on average. Researchers reported sorting CD4+ naive, central memory, regulatory and stem cell-like memory cells via CD45RO/CCR7/CD25/CD127/CD95/CD27. About this clone itself: What it binds is not known.

V gave up 4 bases and J gave up 5 bases; unmatched junction bases: 9. The length of the CDR3 is 17 residues. Germline V gives CDR1 MGHRA, CDR2 YSYEKL. The isolated RNA, all of it, was reverse transcribed, so expressed TCRB transcripts were what got sequenced. This table comes from immunoSEQ multiplex PCR, and its TCRdb copy is limited to in-frame clones, with some not included. The sample contains about 53,000 clones, 60% to 70% of which appear only once. This receptor was taken from a woman aged 30 to 39 with type 1 diabetes. Sample: stem cell memory CD4+ T cells from blood. V usage is TRBV4-1 and J usage is TRBJ2-3; 13 bases map to TRBD2. The CDR3 coding sequence is TGCGCCAGCAGCCGCGGACTAGCGGGAGTGGTGGTAGATACGCAGTATTTT. Translation: CASSRGLAGVVVDTQYF.